Below, one T cell receptor beta chain is given with its context. Its recognized antigen is unknown. No quality values exist for individual bases; no much larger clone is one base distant. TCR beta CDR3 regions were sequenced from DNA using the immunoSEQ Assay. Per the source publication's procedure: T cell density was computed as TCR beta template counts normalized to usable DNA estimated by amplifying housekeeping genes. Richness was estimated with the preseqR package, extrapolating to 400,000 templates for PBMC samples and 120,000 templates for tissue samples. Clonality was defined by subtracting Pielou's evenness from one. Tissue-enriched TCRs were identified through differential abundance testing performed on productive amino-acid clonotypes, with a minimum total count of 5 and an alpha of 0.1. The Jaccard Index and the Morisita Overlap Index were used to measure repertoire overlap between compartments. GLIPH clustered TCR beta CDR3s with public tetramer-defined viral CDR3s; viral motifs required at least three viral sequences plus V-gene enrichment. TCRdb carries this immuneACCESS record with in-frame sequences only. Its versions omit some clonotypes, under half of them owing to an unresolved V gene in the studies checked, with the rest unexplained. Clone size and V and J calls were adopted from that table, with D and trimming inferred from the DNA. This sample holds tens of thousands of clones; roughly nine tenths were observed only once. The ten largest clones represent 20% to 25% of the sample.

At diagnosis, peripheral blood, uninvolved tumor-adjacent lung and tumor were collected and were preserved as a mix of fresh-frozen and FFPE material. For TCR repertoire profiling, blood samples were analyzed in the form of peripheral blood mononuclear cells. The CDR3 starts with the cysteine, ends with the phenylalanine, and has 13 residues. Solely the CDR3 DNA is kept, with 39 bases framed from the first base. CDR1 GTSNPN and CDR2 SVGIG were looked up in the germline V gene (reference sequence). V drops 8 bases and J drops 4 bases, leaving 17 bases in between. This sample is part of a study of T cells in localized non-small cell lung cancer (TCRdb year 2020). The study in broad terms: T cell repertoires of some 240 early-stage NSCLC patients were analyzed, with tumors being compared against uninvolved tumor-adjacent lungs. The cohort consisted of 236 treatment-naive NSCLC patients whose localized lung tumors had been resected. Of the NSCLC patients, fewer than 150 were male and approximately 97 were female, and the mean age was approximately 64 years.

Beyond this particular receptor, the publication reports: Because multi-region sequencing of the tumors was not done, intratumor heterogeneity could not be ruled out. Uninvolved tumor-adjacent lung showed the highest T cell clonality, higher than tumor, which suggests more focused antigenic responses in the uninvolved tumor-adjacent lung. A median of approximately 57 of the top 100 tumor clones were detected in paired uninvolved adjacent lung, and 28 of these tumor clones were also found among the top 100 clones of the paired uninvolved adjacent lung. Since the design was exploratory, TCR variables were selected using unadjusted p-values with no false-discovery rate correction. Higher blood T cell density associated with longer overall survival, while higher adjacent-lung clonality associated with shorter survival.

The origin of this receptor is a man between 40 and 69 years old with stage II squamous cell lung carcinoma. Recombination linked TRBV30 to TRBJ1-2; TRBD1 could be the D gene, as 5 bases match. This material consisted of PBMCs, taken before any cancer treatment. This receptor carries the CDR3 CAISNRRSYGYTF. The DNA sequence is given as TGTGCCATATCTAACAGGCGTTCCTATGGCTACACCTTC.